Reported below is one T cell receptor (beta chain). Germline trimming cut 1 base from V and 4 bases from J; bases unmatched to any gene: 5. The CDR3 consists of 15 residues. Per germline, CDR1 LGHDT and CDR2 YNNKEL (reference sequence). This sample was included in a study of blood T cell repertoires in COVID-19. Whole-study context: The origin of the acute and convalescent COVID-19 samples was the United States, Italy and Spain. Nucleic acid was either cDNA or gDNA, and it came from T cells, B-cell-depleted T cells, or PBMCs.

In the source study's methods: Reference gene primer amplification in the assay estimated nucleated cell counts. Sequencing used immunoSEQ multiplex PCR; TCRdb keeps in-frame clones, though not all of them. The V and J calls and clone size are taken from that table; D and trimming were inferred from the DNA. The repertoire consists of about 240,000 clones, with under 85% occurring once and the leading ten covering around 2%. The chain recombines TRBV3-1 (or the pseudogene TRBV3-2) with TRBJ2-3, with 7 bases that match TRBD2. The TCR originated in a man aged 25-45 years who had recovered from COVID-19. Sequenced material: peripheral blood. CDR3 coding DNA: TGTGCCAGCAGCCAAGGGGGAGGGTTCTCAGATACGCAGTATTTT. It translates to CASSQGGGFSDTQYF.